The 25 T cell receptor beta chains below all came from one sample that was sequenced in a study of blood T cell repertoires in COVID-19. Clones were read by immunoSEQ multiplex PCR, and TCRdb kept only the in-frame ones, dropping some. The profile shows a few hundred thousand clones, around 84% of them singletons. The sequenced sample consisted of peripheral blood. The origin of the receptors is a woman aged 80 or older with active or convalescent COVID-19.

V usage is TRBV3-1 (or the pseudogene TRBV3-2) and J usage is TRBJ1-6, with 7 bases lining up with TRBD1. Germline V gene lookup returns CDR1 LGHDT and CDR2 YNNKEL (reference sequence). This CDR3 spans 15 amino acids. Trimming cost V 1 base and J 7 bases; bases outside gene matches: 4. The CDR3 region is CASSQGGTVNSPLHF. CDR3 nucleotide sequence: TGTGCCAGCAGCCAAGGCGGGACAGTCAATTCACCCCTCCACTTT.

The DNA for the CDR3 is TGTGCCAGCTCACCAGCAGGGGTGGACACTGAAGCTTTCTTT. Its translation: CASSPAGVDTEAFF. This sequence joins TRBV18 and TRBJ1-1, with TRBD1 as a possible D gene (6 bases). This CDR3 is 14 amino acids long. Germline V CDR1 and CDR2: KGHSH, LQKENI. V lost 2 bases to trimming and J lost 3 bases, with 10 bases between them.

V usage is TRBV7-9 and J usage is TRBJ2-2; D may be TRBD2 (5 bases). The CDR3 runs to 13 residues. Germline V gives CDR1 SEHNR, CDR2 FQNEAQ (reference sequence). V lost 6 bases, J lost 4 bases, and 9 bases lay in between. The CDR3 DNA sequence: TGTGCCAGCAGAACAGAGGGCACCGGGGAGCTGTTTTTT. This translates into CASRTEGTGELFF.

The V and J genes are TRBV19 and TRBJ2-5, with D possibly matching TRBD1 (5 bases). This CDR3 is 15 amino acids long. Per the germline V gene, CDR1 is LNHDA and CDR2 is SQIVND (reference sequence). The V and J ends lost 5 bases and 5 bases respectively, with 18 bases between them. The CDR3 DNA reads TGTGCCAGTAGTGCGAACCCCCAGGGTAGCGAGACCCAGTACTTC. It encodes CASSANPQGSETQYF.

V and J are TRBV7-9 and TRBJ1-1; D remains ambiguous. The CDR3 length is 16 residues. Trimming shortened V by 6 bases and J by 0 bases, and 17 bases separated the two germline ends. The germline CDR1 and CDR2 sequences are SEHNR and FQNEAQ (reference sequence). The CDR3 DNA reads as TGTGCCAGCAGTCTTAGTCACCTCGTAATGAACACTGAAGCTTTCTTT. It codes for CASSLSHLVMNTEAFF.

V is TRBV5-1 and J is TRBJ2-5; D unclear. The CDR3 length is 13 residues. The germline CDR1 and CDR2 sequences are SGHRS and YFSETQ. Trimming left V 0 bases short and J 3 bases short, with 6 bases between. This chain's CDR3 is CASSLAPEETQYF. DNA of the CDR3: TGCGCCAGCAGCTTGGCCCCCGAAGAGACCCAGTACTTC.

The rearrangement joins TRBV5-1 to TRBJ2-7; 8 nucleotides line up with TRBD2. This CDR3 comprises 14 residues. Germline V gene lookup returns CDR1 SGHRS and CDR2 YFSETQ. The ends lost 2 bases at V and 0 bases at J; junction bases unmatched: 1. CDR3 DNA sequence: TGCGCCAGCAGCTTTACTAGCGGCTCCTACGAGCAGTACTTC. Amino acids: CASSFTSGSYEQYF.

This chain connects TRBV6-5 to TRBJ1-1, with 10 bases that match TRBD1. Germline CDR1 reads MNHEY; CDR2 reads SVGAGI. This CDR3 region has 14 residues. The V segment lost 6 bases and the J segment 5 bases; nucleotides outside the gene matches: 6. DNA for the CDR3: TGTGCCAGCAGACGGGGACAGGGGAAAACTGAAGCTTTCTTT. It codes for CASRRGQGKTEAFF.

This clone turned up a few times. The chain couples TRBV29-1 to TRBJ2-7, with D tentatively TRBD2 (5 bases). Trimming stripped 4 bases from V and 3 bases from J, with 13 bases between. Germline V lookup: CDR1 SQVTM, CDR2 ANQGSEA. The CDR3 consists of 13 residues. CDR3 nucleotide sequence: TGCAGCGTTGCCGGACTCACCCGCTACGAGCAGTACTTC. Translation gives CSVAGLTRYEQYF.

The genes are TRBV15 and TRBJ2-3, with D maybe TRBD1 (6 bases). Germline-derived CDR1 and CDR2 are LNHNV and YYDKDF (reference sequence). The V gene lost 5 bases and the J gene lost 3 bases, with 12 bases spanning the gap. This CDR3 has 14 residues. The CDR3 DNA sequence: TGTGCCACCAGCCCCAACAGGGTGACAGATACGCAGTATTTT. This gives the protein CATSPNRVTDTQYF.

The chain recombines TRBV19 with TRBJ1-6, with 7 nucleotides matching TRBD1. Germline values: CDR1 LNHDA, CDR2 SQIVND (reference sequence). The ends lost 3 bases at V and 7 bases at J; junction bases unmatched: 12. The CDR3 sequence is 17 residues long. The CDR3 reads CASSMTRGAGGNSPLHF. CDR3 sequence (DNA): TGTGCCAGTAGTATGACTCGCGGGGCAGGGGGGAATTCACCCCTCCACTTT.

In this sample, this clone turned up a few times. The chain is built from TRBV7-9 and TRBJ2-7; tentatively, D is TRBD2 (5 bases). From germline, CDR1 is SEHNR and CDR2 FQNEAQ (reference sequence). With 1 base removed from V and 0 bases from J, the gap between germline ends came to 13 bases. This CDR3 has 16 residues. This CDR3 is CASSLGGKGSSYEQYF. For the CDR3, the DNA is TGTGCCAGCAGCTTAGGGGGTAAAGGGAGCTCCTACGAGCAGTACTTC.

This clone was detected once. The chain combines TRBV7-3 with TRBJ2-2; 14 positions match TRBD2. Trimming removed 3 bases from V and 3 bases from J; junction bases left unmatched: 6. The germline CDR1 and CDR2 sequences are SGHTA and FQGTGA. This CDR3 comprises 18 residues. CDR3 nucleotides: TGTGCCAGCAGCTTCGGCGGGGGACTAGCGGGGGACACCGGGGAGCTGTTTTTT. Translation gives CASSFGGGLAGDTGELFF.

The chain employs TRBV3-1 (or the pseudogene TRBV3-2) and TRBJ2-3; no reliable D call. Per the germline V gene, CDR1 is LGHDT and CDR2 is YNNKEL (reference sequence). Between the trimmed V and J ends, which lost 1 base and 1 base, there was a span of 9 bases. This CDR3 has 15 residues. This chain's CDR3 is CASSQGLSGTDTQYF. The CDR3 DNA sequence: TGTGCCAGCAGCCAAGGACTTTCCGGCACAGATACGCAGTATTTT.

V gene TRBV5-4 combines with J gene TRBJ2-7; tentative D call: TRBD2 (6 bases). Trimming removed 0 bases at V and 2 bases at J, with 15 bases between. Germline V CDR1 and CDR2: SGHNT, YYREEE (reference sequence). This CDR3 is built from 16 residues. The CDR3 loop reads CASSLAGGARAYEQYF. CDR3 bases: TGTGCCAGCAGCTTGGCCGGAGGGGCGCGGGCCTACGAGCAGTACTTC.

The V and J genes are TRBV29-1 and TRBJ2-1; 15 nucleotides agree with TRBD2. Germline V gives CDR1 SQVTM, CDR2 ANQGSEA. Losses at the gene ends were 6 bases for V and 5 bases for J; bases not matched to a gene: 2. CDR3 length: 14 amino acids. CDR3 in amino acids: CSVGLAGGDNEQFF. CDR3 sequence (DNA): TGCAGCGTGGGACTAGCGGGAGGAGACAATGAGCAGTTCTTC.

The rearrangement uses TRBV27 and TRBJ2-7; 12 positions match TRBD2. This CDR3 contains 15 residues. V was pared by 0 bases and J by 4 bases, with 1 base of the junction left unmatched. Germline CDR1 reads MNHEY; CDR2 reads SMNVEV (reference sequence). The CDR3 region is CASSLSGLAGYEQYF. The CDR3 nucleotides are TGTGCCAGCAGTTTATCGGGACTAGCGGGTTACGAGCAGTACTTC.

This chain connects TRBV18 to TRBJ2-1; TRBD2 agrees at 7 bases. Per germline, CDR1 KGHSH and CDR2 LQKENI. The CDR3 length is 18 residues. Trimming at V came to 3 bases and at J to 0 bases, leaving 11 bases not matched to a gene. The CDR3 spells CASSPGPGGSSSYNEQFF. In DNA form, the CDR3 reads TGTGCCAGCTCACCTGGGCCGGGAGGCTCTAGCTCCTACAATGAGCAGTTCTTC. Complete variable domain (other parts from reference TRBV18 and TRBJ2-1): NAGVMQNPRHLVRRRGQEARLRCSPMKGHSHVYWYRQLPEEGLKFMVYLQKENIIDESGMPKERFSAEFPKEGPSILRIQQVVRGDSAAYFCASSPGPGGSSSYNEQFFGPGTRLTVL.

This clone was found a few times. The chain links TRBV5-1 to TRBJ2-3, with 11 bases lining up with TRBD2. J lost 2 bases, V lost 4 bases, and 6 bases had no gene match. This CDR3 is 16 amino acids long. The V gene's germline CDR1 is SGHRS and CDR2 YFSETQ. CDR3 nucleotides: TGCGCCAGCAGCAGTGGGACTAGCGGATACACAGATACGCAGTATTTT. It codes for CASSSGTSGYTDTQYF.

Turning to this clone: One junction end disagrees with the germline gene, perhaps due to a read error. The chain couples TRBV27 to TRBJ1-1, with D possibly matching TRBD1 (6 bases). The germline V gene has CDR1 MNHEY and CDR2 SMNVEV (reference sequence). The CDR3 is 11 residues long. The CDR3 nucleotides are TGTGCCAGCAGTTTAGAGTGTGCAGGGACATTT. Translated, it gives CASSLECAGTF.

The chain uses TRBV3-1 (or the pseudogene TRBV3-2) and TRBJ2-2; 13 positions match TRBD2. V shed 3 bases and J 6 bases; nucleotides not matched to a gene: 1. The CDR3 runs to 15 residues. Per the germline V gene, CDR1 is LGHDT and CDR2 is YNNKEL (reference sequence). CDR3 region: CASSHTSGRAGELFF. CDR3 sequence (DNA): TGTGCCAGCAGCCACACTAGCGGGAGGGCCGGGGAGCTGTTTTTT.

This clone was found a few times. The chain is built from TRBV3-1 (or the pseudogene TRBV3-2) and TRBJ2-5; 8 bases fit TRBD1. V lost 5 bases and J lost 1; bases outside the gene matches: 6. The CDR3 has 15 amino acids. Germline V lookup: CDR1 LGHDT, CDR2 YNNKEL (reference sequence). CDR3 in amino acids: CASSSRQGIQETQYF. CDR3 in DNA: TGTGCCAGCAGCTCACGACAGGGGATCCAAGAGACCCAGTACTTC.

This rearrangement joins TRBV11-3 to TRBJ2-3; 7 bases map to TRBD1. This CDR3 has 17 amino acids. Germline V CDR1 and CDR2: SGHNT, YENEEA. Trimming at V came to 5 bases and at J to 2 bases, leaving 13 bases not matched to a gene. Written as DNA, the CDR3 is TGTGCCAGCAGCCTGTGGACAGGAAGATCATCCACAGATACGCAGTATTTT. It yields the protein CASSLWTGRSSTDTQYF.

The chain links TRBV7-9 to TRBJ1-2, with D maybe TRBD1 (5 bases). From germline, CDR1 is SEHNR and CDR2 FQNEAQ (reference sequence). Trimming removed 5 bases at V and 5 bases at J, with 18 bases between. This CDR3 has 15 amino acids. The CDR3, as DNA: TGTGCCAGCAGCCCCTCCCGGACAAGGGGTTATGGCTACACCTTC. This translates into CASSPSRTRGYGYTF.

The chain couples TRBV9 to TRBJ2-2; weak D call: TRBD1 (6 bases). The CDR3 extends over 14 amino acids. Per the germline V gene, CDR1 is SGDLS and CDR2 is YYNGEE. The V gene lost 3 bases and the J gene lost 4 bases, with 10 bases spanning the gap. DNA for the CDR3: TGTGCCAGCAGCGCCGGGACATTCACCGGGGAGCTGTTTTTT. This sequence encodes CASSAGTFTGELFF.